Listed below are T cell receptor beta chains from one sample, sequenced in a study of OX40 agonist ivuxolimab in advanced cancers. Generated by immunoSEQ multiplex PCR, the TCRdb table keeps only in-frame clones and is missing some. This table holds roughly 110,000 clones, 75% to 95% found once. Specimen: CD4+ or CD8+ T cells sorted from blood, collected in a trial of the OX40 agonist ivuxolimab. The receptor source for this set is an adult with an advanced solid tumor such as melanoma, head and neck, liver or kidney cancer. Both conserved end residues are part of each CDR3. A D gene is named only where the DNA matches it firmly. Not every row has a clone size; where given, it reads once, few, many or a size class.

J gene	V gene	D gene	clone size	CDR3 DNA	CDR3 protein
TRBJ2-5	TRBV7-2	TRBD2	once	TGTGCCAGCAGCCAGGGGACTAGCGGGGGCGCCTTTATAGAGACCCAGTACTTC	CASSQGTSGGAFIETQYF
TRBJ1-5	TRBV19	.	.	TGTGCCAGTAGTAACCTGATTGGGGGCGAATTGAATCAGCCCCAGCATTTT	CASSNLIGGELNQPQHF
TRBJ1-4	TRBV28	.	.	TGTGCCAGCAGTTCCGCCCAGATGGGAAAACTGTTTTTT	CASSSAQMGKLFF
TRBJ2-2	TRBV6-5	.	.	TGTGCCAGCAGATCTCCAGGGGTGGTCACCGGGGAGCTGTTTTTT	CASRSPGVVTGELFF
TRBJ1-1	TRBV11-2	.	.	TGTGCCAGCAGCTTAGATCCGGGGGGGAGGGACACTGAAGCTTTCTTT	CASSLDPGGRDTEAFF
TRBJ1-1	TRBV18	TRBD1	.	TGTGCCAGCTCACCTCGACAGGGAGGCACTGAAGCTTTCTTT	CASSPRQGGTEAFF
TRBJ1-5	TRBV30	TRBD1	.	TGTGCCTGGAGTTCCGGACAGGGCCAGCATTTT	CAWSSGQGQHF
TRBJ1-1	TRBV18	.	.	TGTGCCAGCTCAACACGCATGGGGGCTTTCTTT	CASSTRMGAFF
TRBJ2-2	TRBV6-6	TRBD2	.	TGTGCCAGCATCGCGACTAGCGGGACCGGGGAGCTGTTTTTT	CASIATSGTGELFF
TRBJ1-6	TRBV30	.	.	TGTGCCTGGAGTGAGGGGAATTCACCCCTCCACTTT	CAWSEGNSPLHF
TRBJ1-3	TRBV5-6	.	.	TGTGCCAGCAGCTGGCAACGTGACAGTCCTTCCGGAAACACCATATATTTT	CASSWQRDSPSGNTIYF
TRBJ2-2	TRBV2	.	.	TGTGCCAGCAGCGGTAGGGGAGGTTCCGGGGAGCTGTTTTTT	CASSGRGGSGELFF